The text below deals with one TCR beta chain. Its target antigen remains unknown. No base quality information exists; no much larger clone differs at one position. The library relied on the immunoSEQ multiplex PCR assay. TCRdb stores this immuneACCESS table with in-frame sequences only. Part of the clones is absent; in the studies checked, under half of the shortfall reflects unresolved V genes, and no reason is known for the rest. This sample is represented by 60,000 to 90,000 clones; approximately 97% of them were singletons. The top ten constitute 0.18% of the sample. Spanning cysteine to phenylalanine, the CDR3 consists of 15 amino acids. Only CDR3 DNA is held: 45 bases, read in frame from base 1. As encoded in the germline V gene, CDR1 is MDHEN while CDR2 is SYDVKM. Unmatched junction bases come to 8, with V trimmed by 2 bases and J by 8 bases. These data come from a study of technical replicates of blood from a handful of donors (dated 2017 in TCRdb).

This sequence was found in a human donor in good health. Rearrangement joined TRBV28 to TRBJ1-2; the central 10 bases match TRBD1. The specimen sequenced was T cells isolated from PBMCs. Here is the DNA: TGTGCCAGCAGTTTAGTTGAGACAGGGGGCTTGGGCTACACCTTC. This translates into CASSLVETGGLGYTF.